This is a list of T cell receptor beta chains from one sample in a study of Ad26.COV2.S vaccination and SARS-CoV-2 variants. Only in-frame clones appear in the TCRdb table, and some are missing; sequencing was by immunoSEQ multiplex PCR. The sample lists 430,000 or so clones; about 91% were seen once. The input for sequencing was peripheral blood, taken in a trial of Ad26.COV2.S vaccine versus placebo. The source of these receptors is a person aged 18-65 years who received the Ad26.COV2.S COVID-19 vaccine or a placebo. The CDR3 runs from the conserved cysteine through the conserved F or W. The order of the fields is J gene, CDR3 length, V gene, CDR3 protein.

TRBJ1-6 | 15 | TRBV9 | CASSVPGTMDSPLHF
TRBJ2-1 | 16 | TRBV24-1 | CATSETGTPLNNEQFF
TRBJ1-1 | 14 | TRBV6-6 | CASSYEDRGGEAFF
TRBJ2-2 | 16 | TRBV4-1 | CASSQVVGRDTGELFF
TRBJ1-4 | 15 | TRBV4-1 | CASSQEGRSNEKLFF
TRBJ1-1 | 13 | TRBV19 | CASSGQGDTEAFF
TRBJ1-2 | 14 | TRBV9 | CASSVGDSSYGYTF
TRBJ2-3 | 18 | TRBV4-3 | CASSQEHHRDTYTDTQYF
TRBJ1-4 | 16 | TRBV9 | CASSQGFPATNEKLFF
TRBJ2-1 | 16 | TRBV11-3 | CASSPLGRERGNEQFF
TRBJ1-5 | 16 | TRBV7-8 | CASSLLQGAGNQPQHF
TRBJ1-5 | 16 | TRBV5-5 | CASSFSWTDFNQPQHF
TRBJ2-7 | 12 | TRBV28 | CASRAGGYEQYF
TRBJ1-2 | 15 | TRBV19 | CASTSPREGYYGYTF
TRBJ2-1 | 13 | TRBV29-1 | CSGSKGRRNEQFF
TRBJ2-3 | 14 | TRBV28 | CASSLLRVTDTQYF
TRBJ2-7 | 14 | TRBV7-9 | CASSTGTTAYEQYF
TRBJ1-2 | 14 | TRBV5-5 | CASSFFTRAEGYTF
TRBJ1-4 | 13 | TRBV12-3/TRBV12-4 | CASSLQLNEKLFF
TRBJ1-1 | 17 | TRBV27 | CASSSDRGRGGNTEAFF
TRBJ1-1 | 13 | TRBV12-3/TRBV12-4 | CASSLEEYTEAFF
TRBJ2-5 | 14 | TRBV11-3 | CASSLDPLAETQYF
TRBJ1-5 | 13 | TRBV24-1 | CAAAGGRGKPQHF
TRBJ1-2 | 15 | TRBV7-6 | CASSLAVGNNYGYTF
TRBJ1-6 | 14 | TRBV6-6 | CASSYGQGNSPLHF